This is a list of T cell receptor beta chains from one sample in a study of cytotoxic CD8 clonotypes in ibrutinib-treated CLL. Here immunoSEQ multiplex PCR was the method, and the copy in TCRdb shows in-frame clones only, minus some. The table lists hundreds of thousands of clones, under 80% of them singletons. The specimen was PBMCs, collected after 24 months of ibrutinib treatment. Source of these receptors: a human donor with chronic lymphocytic leukemia. Both conserved end residues are part of each CDR3. D genes are given only for firm matches. For some rows the clone size is stated as once, few or many, or as a class when expanded; others skip it.

abundance: NA
d_gene: NA
j_gene: TRBJ2-2
v_gene: TRBV13
CDR3nt: TGTGCCAGCAGCTTGGGAGTTAACACCGGGGAGCTGTTTTTT
CDR3aa: CASSLGVNTGELFF

abundance: NA
d_gene: NA
j_gene: TRBJ2-1
v_gene: TRBV7-8
CDR3nt: TGTGCCGGCGCCGGGACTTCTTACAATGAGCAGTTCTTC
CDR3aa: CAGAGTSYNEQFF

abundance: NA
d_gene: TRBD1
j_gene: TRBJ2-2
v_gene: TRBV10-2
CDR3nt: TGCGCCAGCAGCCCCGGGACAGCGAACACCGGGGAGCTGTTTTTT
CDR3aa: CASSPGTANTGELFF

abundance: NA
d_gene: NA
j_gene: TRBJ2-7
v_gene: TRBV9
CDR3nt: TGTGCCAGCAGCGTAGCTCCAGGGGTGGACTACGAGCAGTACTTC
CDR3aa: CASSVAPGVDYEQYF

abundance: few
d_gene: TRBD2
j_gene: TRBJ2-3
v_gene: TRBV2
CDR3nt: TGTGCCAGCAAGGGACTAGCTGCAGATACGCAGTATTTT
CDR3aa: CASKGLAADTQYF

abundance: few
d_gene: TRBD1
j_gene: TRBJ1-1
v_gene: TRBV7-3
CDR3nt: TGTGCCAGCAGCAAGACCGCCCCGGGACAGGGGGCGAGGGCTGAAGCTTTCTTT
CDR3aa: CASSKTAPGQGARAEAFF

abundance: few
d_gene: NA
j_gene: TRBJ2-1
v_gene: TRBV9
CDR3nt: TGTGCCAGCAGCGTAGACGTCGCTTCCTACAATGAGCAGTTCTTC
CDR3aa: CASSVDVASYNEQFF

abundance: few
d_gene: NA
j_gene: TRBJ1-2
v_gene: TRBV29-1
CDR3nt: TGCAACAAGTACTATGGCTACACCTTC
CDR3aa: CNKYYGYTF

abundance: few
d_gene: TRBD2
j_gene: TRBJ2-1
v_gene: TRBV27
CDR3nt: TGTGCCAGCAGTTTCGTCGTAGCGGGAGGGCCAGCTGGTGAGCAGTTCTTC
CDR3aa: CASSFVVAGGPAGEQFF

abundance: few
d_gene: NA
j_gene: TRBJ2-2
v_gene: TRBV6-1
CDR3nt: TGTGCCAGCACGGGGCAGGTTGCCACCGGGGAGCTGTTTTTT
CDR3aa: CASTGQVATGELFF

abundance: NA
d_gene: TRBD2
j_gene: TRBJ2-1
v_gene: TRBV7-2
CDR3nt: TGTGCCAGCAGCTTAGCGGCGGGAGGTAGCTTCGATGAGCAGTTCTTC
CDR3aa: CASSLAAGGSFDEQFF